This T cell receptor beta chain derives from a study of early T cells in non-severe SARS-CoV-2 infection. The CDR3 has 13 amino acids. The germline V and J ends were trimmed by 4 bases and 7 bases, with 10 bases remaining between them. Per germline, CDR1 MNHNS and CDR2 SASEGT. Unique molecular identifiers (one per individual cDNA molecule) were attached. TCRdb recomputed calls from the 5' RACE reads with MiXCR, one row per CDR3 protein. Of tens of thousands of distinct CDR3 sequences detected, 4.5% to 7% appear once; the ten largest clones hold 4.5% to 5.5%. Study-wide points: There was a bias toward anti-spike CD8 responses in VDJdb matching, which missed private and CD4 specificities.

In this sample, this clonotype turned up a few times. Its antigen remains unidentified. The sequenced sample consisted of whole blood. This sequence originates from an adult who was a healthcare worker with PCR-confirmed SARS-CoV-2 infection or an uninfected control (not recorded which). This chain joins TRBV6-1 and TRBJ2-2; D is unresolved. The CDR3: CASSGPLLGELFF. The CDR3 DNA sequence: TGTGCCAGCAGTGGACCCCTCCTCGGGGAGCTGTTTTTT.